The entry below gives a single T cell receptor beta chain sequence along with its context. Method: immunoSEQ multiplex PCR; TCRdb's copy keeps in-frame clones and lacks some. The data hold 200,000 to 250,000 clones, with roughly 83% observed a single time. The CDR3 has 12 amino acids. The germline V gene has CDR1 LNHNV and CDR2 YYDKDF (reference sequence). The J segment lost 13 bases and the V segment lost 3 bases, leaving 6 bases of the junction unmatched. The entry originates in a study of blood T cell repertoires in COVID-19. Overall study context: Samples representing acute and convalescent COVID-19 were sourced from the United States, Italy and Spain. The analysed material was cDNA or gDNA that came from T cells, B-cell-depleted T cells, or PBMCs.

The sample comprised PBMCs or T cells enriched from blood (not recorded which). The clonotype was recovered from a woman aged 40 to 50 with acute COVID-19. The chain is built from TRBV15 and TRBJ2-5, with 9 bases matching TRBD2. The CDR3 is CATSRPAGGRYF. In DNA form, the CDR3 reads TGTGCCACCAGCAGGCCTGCGGGGGGGCGGTACTTC.